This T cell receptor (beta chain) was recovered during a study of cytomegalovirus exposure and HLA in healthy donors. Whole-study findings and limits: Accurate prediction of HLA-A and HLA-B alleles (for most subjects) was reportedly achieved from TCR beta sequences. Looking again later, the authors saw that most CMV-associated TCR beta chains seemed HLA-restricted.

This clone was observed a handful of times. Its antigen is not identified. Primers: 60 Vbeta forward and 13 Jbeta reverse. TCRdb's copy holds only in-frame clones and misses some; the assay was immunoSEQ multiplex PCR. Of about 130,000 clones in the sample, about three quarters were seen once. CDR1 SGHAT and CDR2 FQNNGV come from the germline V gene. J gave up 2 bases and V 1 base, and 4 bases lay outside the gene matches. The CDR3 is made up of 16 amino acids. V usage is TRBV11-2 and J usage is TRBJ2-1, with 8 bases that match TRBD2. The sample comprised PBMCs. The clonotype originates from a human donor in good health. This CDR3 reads CASSLVAGGTYNEQFF. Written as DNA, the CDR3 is TGTGCCAGCAGCTTAGTGGCGGGAGGAACCTACAATGAGCAGTTCTTC.